A selection of T cell receptor beta chains follows, all from one sample in a study of T cell repertoires in cytomegalovirus infection. These receptors are not linked to any known antigen. Via MiXCR, TCRdb re-called the reads, giving one row per CDR3 protein. The repertoire holds fewer than 1,000,000 distinct CDR3 sequences, with 31% as singletons. The source was cultured CD8+ T cells from PBMCs, collected from culture after CMV antigen stimulation. Source of these receptors: a human donor in good health (CMV status not recorded). Some clones in this sample may be carry-over from other donors' samples. Both conserved end residues are part of each CDR3. Each record gives: clone size, D gene, J gene, V gene, CDR3 DNA, CDR3 protein. The D gene is left open where the match is weak. Expanded clones are given a class, and other clones once, few, many or no size at all.

many	NA	TRBJ1-5	TRBV7-2	TGTGCCAGCAGCGGGCGGGGTAGCAATCAGCCCCAGCATTTT	CASSGRGSNQPQHF
NA	NA	TRBJ2-1	TRBV27	TGTGCCAGCAGTTTATTTGGAAAATCCTACAATGAGCAGTTCTTC	CASSLFGKSYNEQFF
NA	TRBD1	TRBJ2-1	TRBV5-6	TGTGCCAGCAGCGACGGGACAGGGAAGTACAATGAGCAGTTCTTC	CASSDGTGKYNEQFF
few	TRBD2	TRBJ2-4	TRBV27	TGTGCCAGCAGTTTCCAAGCGGGGGGGCTGGGAAACATTCAGTACTTC	CASSFQAGGLGNIQYF
NA	TRBD2	TRBJ2-3	TRBV7-2	TGTGCCAGCAGCCACCTAGCGGGTCCCACAGATACGCAGTATTTT	CASSHLAGPTDTQYF
NA	NA	TRBJ2-7	TRBV7-9	TGTGCCAGCAGCTACCCCAGGGACGGAAACTACGAGCAGTACTTC	CASSYPRDGNYEQYF
few	NA	TRBJ1-6	TRBV19	TGTGCCAGTACCGGAGGTTGGAATTCACCCCTCCACTTT	CASTGGWNSPLHF
NA	TRBD1	TRBJ1-1	TRBV7-9	TGTGCCAGCAGCGCCCTACAGGGGGCAGGCACTGAAGCTTTCTTT	CASSALQGAGTEAFF
NA	NA	TRBJ2-7	TRBV27	TGTGCCAGCAGTTTAGGGCGCAGGGGATCTGACGAGCAGTACTTC	CASSLGRRGSDEQYF
NA	TRBD1	TRBJ2-1	TRBV28	TGTGCCAGCAGTTTGGTACAGGGGTGGGGTGAGCAGTTCTTC	CASSLVQGWGEQFF
NA	TRBD2	TRBJ2-5	TRBV7-9	TGTGCCAGCAGCTCAACCTATAGCGGGGTCATGCCCAAAGAGACCCAGTACTTC	CASSSTYSGVMPKETQYF
NA	NA	TRBJ2-3	TRBV24-1	TGTGCCACCAGTGACCCCACAGGGACCGGCGCAGATACGCAGTATTTT	CATSDPTGTGADTQYF
few	NA	TRBJ2-5	TRBV7-6	TGTGCCAGCAGCTTGTATCCCCCCCAAGAGACCCAGTACTTC	CASSLYPPQETQYF
NA	NA	TRBJ2-1	TRBV6-1	TGTGCCAGCAGTGTTTGGCTAGCAGACAATGAGCAGTTCTTC	CASSVWLADNEQFF
NA	NA	TRBJ1-2	TRBV3-1	TGTGCCAGCAGCCACGAAGGAGGCTATGGCTACACCTTC	CASSHEGGYGYTF
few	NA	TRBJ1-2	TRBV4-1	TGCGCCAGCAGCCAAGTCCCCGCGGGAAACTATGGCTACACCTTC	CASSQVPAGNYGYTF
few	NA	TRBJ1-2	TRBV7-9	TGTGCCAGCAGCCGTAGGACAGCAACTAACTATGGCTACACCTTC	CASSRRTATNYGYTF
NA	NA	TRBJ2-5	TRBV2	TGTGCCAGCAGTGAATCGGAGAGGGACCAAGAGACCCAGTACTTC	CASSESERDQETQYF